Listed below are T cell receptor beta chains from one sample, sequenced in a study of neurological immune-mediated disorders. A single record per CDR3 protein comes from TCRdb applying MiXCR to the 5' RACE reads. Of roughly 88,000 distinct CDR3 sequences listed, around 3.5% are singletons. The sequenced sample was PBMCs. The origin of the receptors is a woman in her forties or fifties with multiple sclerosis. The CDR3 runs from the conserved cysteine through the conserved F or W. D genes are given only for firm matches. Clone size is shown for a subset of rows, as once, few, many or a class of expanded clone.

CDR3 DNA	CDR3 protein	clone size	V gene	J gene	D gene
TGTGCCAGCAGCTCGTTAGCGGCCTCCTACAATGAGCAGTTCTTC	CASSSLAASYNEQFF	many	TRBV7-2	TRBJ2-1	NA
TGTGCCAGCAGCGTTAGTCTGGGTAGTCGCGATGAGCAGTTCTTC	CASSVSLGSRDEQFF	many	TRBV9	TRBJ2-1	NA
TGCAGTGGCAGAGGGTTCGGACTAGGAACGAATGAGCAGTTCTTC	CSGRGFGLGTNEQFF	many	TRBV20-1	TRBJ2-1	TRBD2
TGTGCCAGTAGTATCGGAGGGGACGGAAACACCATATATTTT	CASSIGGDGNTIYF	few	TRBV19	TRBJ1-3	NA
TGCAGTGCCCACCTGAGCTCCTACAATGAGCAGTTCTTC	CSAHLSSYNEQFF	many	TRBV20-1	TRBJ2-1	NA
TGCGCCAGCAGCAGGGACAGGGCACAAAACATTCAGTACTTC	CASSRDRAQNIQYF	many	TRBV5-1	TRBJ2-4	TRBD1
TGTGCCAGCAGCTTAGTGGGAAGGAACACTGAAGCTTTCTTT	CASSLVGRNTEAFF	many	TRBV11-2	TRBJ1-1	NA
TGCAGTGCTAGGTGGGGCAACCCGAACACTGAAGCTTTCTTT	CSARWGNPNTEAFF	many	TRBV20-1	TRBJ1-1	NA
TGCAGTGCTAGGTATTCGTCCAGAACCTCCTACGAGCAGTACTTC	CSARYSSRTSYEQYF	many	TRBV20-1	TRBJ2-7	NA
TGCAGTACAAAGGGGGGGGCGAGCTCCTACAATGAGCAGTTCTTC	CSTKGGASSYNEQFF	many	TRBV20-1	TRBJ2-1	NA
TGTGCCAGCAGTCCGACAGGGTTGTCAGCTTTCTTT	CASSPTGLSAFF	many	TRBV12-3/TRBV12-4	TRBJ1-1	TRBD1
TGTGCCAGCAGCCAAACAGGGGGCTTTTCACCCCTCCACTTT	CASSQTGGFSPLHF	many	TRBV11-1	TRBJ1-6	TRBD1
TGCAGTGCTAGATTGAGGCAGGGAGTCACAGATACGCAGTATTTT	CSARLRQGVTDTQYF	many	TRBV20-1	TRBJ2-3	NA
TGCAGTGCTAGAGAGACAGGGGCTGTGGCTTTCTTT	CSARETGAVAFF	many	TRBV20-1	TRBJ1-1	TRBD1
TGCAGTGCTAGATTTCCCAACTCCACCTACTCCTACGAGCAGTACTTC	CSARFPNSTYSYEQYF	many	TRBV20-1	TRBJ2-7	NA
TGCGCCAGCAGCCAAGACTCTGTCAGCTCGATCTATGGCTACACCTTC	CASSQDSVSSIYGYTF	many	TRBV4-3	TRBJ1-2	NA
TGTGCCAGCAGCCAAGACGGCGGCTCCTACAATGAGCAGTTCTTC	CASSQDGGSYNEQFF	many	TRBV3-1	TRBJ2-1	NA
TGTGCCAGCAGCCCCACGAGAGGGTCCGGACAGGGTCATGGCTACACCTTC	CASSPTRGSGQGHGYTF	many	TRBV7-9	TRBJ1-2	TRBD1
TGTGCCAGCAGTTACTATCCAGTCGCTAACTATGGCTACACCTTC	CASSYYPVANYGYTF	many	TRBV6-5	TRBJ1-2	NA
TGCGCCAGCAGCTTTCAGACCGAGAACACTGAAGCTTTCTTT	CASSFQTENTEAFF	many	TRBV5-1	TRBJ1-1	NA
TGTGCCAGCAGTTACTCTCTAGCACCCTCCTACAATGAGCAGTTCTTC	CASSYSLAPSYNEQFF	many	TRBV6-2/TRBV6-3	TRBJ2-1	NA
TGTGCCAGCAGCTTAACAGCGACCGTCTCTGGGGCCAACGTCCTGACTTTC	CASSLTATVSGANVLTF	many	TRBV7-3	TRBJ2-6	NA
TGTGCCAGCTCACCCGGCAGGGCTAACTATGGCTACACCTTC	CASSPGRANYGYTF	NA	TRBV18	TRBJ1-2	NA
TGTGCCAGCAGCTTAGCCAGAGGCGGGAGGTACAATGAGCAGTTCTTC	CASSLARGGRYNEQFF	many	TRBV7-6	TRBJ2-1	TRBD2
TGTGCCAGCAGCCAGATAGGAAAAGCAAGGGATACGCAGTATTTT	CASSQIGKARDTQYF	few	TRBV7-9	TRBJ2-3	NA
TGTGCCAGCAGTGAAGCGACGCAGCCCCAGCATTTT	CASSEATQPQHF	few	TRBV6-1	TRBJ1-5	NA
TGCAGTGCAAAGCGGACTAGCGGGGGTTCGGGTGAGACCCAGTACTTC	CSAKRTSGGSGETQYF	NA	TRBV20-1	TRBJ2-5	TRBD2
TGCAGCGTTTCCGGGGCTCGAAATGAGCAGTTCTTC	CSVSGARNEQFF	many	TRBV29-1	TRBJ2-1	NA
TGCAGTGCCCAGGGGGTAATACGTAGCGGGGGGCCTCTAAATACGCAGTATTTT	CSAQGVIRSGGPLNTQYF	many	TRBV20-1	TRBJ2-3	TRBD2